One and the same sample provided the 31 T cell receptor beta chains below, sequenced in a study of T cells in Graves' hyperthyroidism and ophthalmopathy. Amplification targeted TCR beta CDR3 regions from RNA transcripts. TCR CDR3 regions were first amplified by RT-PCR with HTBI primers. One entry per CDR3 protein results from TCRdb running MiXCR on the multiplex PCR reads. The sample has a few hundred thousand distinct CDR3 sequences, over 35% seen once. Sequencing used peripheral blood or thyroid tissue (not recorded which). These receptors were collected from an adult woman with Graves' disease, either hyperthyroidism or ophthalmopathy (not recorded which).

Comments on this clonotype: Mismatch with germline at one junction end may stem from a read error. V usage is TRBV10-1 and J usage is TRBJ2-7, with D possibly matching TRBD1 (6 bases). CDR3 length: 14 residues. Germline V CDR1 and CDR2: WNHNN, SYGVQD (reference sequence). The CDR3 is CASKPGQAFYEQYF. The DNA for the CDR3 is TGTGCCAGCAAACCGGGACAAGCATTCTACGAGCAGTACTTC.

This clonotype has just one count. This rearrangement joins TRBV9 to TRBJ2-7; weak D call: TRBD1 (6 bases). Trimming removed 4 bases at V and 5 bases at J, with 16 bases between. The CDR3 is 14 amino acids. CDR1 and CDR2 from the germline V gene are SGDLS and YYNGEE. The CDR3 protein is CASSSPRGPHEQYF. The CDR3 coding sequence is TGTGCCAGCAGCTCGCCCAGGGGTCCACACGAGCAGTACTTC.

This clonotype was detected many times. DNA of the CDR3: TGTGCCAGCAGCTTAGCCCATGGAGAAAAACTGTTTTTT. Its protein is CASSLAHGEKLFF. The V call is TRBV7-3, the J call TRBJ1-4; D is uncertain. Germline V gene sequence: CDR1 SGHTA, CDR2 FQGTGA. V was clipped by 2 bases and J by 8 bases, with 9 bases between them. The CDR3 sequence is 13 residues long.

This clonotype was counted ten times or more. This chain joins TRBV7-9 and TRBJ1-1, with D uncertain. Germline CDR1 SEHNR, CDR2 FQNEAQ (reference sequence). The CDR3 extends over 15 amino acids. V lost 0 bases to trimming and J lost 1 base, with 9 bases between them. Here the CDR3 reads CASSLAGTSNTEAFF. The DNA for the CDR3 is TGTGCCAGCAGCTTAGCCGGAACCTCGAACACTGAAGCTTTCTTT. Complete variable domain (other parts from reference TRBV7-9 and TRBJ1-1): DTGVSQNPRHKITKRGQNVTFRCDPISEHNRLYWYRQTLGQGPEFLTYFQNEAQLEKSRLLSDRFSAERPKGSFSTLEIQRTEQGDSAMYLCASSLAGTSNTEAFFGQGTRLTVV.

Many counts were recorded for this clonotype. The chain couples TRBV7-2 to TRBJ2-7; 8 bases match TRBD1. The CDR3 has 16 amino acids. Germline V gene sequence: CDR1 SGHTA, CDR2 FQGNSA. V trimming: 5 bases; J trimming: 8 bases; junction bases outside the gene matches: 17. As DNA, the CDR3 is TGTGCCAGCAGCGCCCTGACAGGGGTCCCTAGACCTCAGCAGTACTTC. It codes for CASSALTGVPRPQQYF.

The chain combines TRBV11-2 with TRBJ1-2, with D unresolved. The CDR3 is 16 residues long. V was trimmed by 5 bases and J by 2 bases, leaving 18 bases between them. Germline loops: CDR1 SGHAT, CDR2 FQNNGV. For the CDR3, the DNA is TGTGCCAGCAGCCCTCCTAGTGGAAGGCAAAACTATGGCTACACCTTC. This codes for CASSPPSGRQNYGYTF.

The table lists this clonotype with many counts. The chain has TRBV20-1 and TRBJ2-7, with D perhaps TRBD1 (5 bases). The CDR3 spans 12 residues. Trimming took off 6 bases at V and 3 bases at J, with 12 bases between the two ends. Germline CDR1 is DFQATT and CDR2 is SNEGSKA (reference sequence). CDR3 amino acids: CSARQGGYEQYF. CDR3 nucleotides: TGCAGTGCGCGGCAGGGCGGCTACGAGCAGTACTTC.

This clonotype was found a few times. The CDR3 loop is CASSHGQGREAFF. CDR3 nucleotides: TGTGCCAGCAGCCACGGACAGGGGCGTGAAGCTTTCTTT. The V gene is TRBV7-9, the J gene TRBJ1-1, with TRBD1 matching over 9 bases. Germline trimming cut 5 bases from V and 7 bases from J; bases unmatched to any gene: 5. CDR1 is SEHNR and CDR2 is FQNEAQ in the germline V gene (reference sequence). The CDR3 has 13 amino acids.

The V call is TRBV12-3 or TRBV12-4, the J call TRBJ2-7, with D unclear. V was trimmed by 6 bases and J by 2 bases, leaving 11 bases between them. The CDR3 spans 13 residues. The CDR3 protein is CASSLGKTYEQYF. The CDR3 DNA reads TGTGCCAGCAGCCTGGGGAAAACCTACGAGCAGTACTTC.

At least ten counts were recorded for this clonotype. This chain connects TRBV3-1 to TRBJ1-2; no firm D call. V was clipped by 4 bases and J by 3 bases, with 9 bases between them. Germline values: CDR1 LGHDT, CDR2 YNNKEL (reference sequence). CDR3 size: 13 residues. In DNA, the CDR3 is TGTGCCAGCAGCCGGACTGATTACTATGGCTACACCTTC. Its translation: CASSRTDYYGYTF.

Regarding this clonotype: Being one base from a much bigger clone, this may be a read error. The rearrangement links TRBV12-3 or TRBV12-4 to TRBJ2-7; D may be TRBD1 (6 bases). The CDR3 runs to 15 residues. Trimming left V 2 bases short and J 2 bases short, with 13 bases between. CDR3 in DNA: TGTGCCAGCAGTTTACGTAGGACAGAGGCCTACGAGCAGTACTTC. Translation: CASSLRRTEAYEQYF.

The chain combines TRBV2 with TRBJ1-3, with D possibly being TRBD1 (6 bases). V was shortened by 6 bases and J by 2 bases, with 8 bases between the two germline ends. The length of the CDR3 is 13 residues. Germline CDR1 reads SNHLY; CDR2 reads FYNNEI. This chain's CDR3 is CASRDRAGNTIYF. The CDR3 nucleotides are TGTGCCAGCAGGGACAGAGCTGGAAACACCATATATTTT.

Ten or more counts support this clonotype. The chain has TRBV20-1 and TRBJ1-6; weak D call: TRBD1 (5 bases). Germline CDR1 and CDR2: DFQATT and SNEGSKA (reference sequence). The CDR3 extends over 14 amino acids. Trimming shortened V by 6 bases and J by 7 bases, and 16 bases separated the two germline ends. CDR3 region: CSARELRGNSPLHF. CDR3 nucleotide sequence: TGCAGTGCCAGGGAATTGCGAGGCAATTCACCCCTCCACTTT.

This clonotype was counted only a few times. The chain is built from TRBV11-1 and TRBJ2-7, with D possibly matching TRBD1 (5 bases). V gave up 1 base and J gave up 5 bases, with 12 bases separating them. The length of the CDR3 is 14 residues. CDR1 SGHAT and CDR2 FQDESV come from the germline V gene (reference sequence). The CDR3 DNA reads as TGTGCCAGCAGCTTAGTGGCAGGGCTCAACGAGCAGTACTTC. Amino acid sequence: CASSLVAGLNEQYF.

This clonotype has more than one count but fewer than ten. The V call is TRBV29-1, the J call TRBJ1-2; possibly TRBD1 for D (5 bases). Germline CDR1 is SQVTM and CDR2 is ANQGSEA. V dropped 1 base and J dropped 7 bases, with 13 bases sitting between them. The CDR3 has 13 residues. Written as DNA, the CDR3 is TGCAGCGTTGAAGGGGGAACAGGATCTGGCTACACCTTC. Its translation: CSVEGGTGSGYTF.

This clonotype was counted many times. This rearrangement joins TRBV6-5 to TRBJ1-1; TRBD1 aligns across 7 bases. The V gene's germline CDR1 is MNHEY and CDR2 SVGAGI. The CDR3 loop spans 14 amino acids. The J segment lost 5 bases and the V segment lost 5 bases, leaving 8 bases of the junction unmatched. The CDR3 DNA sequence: TGTGCCAGCAGTACTTCAGGGGGAGGTACTGAAGCTTTCTTT. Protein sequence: CASSTSGGGTEAFF.

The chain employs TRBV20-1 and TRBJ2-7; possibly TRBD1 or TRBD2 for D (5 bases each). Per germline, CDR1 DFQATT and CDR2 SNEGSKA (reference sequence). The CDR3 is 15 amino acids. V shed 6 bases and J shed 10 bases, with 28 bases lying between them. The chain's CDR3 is CSATFPGTPEAGQYF. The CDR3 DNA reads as TGCAGTGCCACGTTCCCCGGGACCCCAGAGGCGGGCCAGTACTTC.

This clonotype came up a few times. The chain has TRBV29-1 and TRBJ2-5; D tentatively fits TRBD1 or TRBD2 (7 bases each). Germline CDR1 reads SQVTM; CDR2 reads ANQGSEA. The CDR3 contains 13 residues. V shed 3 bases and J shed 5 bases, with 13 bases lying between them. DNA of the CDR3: TGCAGCGTTGAGGAGGGAGGGGGCGAGACCCAGTACTTC. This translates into CSVEEGGGETQYF.

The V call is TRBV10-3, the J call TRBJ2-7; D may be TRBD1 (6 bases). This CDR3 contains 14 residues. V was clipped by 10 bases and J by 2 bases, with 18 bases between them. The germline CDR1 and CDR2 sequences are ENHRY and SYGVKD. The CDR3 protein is CASIRDTVAYEQYF. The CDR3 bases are TGTGCCAGCATCCGGGACACCGTTGCCTACGAGCAGTACTTC.

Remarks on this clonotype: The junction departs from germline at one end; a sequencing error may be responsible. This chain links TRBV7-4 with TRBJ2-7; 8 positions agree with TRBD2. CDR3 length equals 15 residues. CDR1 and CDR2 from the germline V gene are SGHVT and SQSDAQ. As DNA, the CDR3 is TGTGCCAGCAGCATAGCGGGACGGAATACCTACGAGCAGTACTTC. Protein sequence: CASSIAGRNTYEQYF.

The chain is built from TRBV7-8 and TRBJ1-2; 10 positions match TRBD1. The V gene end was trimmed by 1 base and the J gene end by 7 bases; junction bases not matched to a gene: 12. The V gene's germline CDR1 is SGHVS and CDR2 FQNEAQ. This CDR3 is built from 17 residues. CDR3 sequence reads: CASSLGPLGQGSGGYTF. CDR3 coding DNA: TGTGCCAGCAGCTTAGGTCCATTGGGACAGGGGAGTGGTGGCTACACCTTC.

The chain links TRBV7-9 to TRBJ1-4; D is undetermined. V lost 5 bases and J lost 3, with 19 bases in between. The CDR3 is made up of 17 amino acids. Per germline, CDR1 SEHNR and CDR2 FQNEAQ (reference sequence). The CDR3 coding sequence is TGTGCCAGCAGCATTAAACAACCGGGAATTGCTAATGAAAAACTGTTTTTT. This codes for CASSIKQPGIANEKLFF.

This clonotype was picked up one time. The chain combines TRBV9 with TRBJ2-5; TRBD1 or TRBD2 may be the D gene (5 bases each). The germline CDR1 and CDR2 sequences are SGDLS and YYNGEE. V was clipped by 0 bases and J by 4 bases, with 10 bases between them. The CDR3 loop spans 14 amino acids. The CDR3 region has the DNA TGTGCCAGCAGCGTAGGGGGGTCAGGAGAGACCCAGTACTTC. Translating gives CASSVGGSGETQYF.

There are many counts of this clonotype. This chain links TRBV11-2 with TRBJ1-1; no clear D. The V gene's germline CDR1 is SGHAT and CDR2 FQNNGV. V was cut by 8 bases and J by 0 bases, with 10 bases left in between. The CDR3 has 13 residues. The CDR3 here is CASASGMNTEAFF. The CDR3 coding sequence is TGTGCCAGCGCATCGGGGATGAACACTGAAGCTTTCTTT.

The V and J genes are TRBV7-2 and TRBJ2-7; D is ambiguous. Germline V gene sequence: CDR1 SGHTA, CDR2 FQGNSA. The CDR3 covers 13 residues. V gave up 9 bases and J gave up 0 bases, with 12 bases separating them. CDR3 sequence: CASSFLSSYEQYF. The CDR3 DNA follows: TGTGCCAGTAGTTTTCTAAGCTCCTACGAGCAGTACTTC.

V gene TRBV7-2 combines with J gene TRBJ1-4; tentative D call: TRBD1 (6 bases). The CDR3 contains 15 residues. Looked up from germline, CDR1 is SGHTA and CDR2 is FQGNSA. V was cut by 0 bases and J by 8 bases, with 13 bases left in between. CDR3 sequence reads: CASSLAAGDVEKLFF. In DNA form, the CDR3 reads TGTGCCAGCAGCTTAGCGGCAGGGGATGTAGAAAAACTGTTTTTT.

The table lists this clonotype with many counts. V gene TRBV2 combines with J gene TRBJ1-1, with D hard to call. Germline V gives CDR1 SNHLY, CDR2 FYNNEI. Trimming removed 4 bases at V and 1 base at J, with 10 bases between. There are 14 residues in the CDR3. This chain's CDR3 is CASSVWRRNTEAFF. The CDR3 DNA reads TGTGCCAGCAGTGTTTGGCGACGGAACACTGAAGCTTTCTTT.

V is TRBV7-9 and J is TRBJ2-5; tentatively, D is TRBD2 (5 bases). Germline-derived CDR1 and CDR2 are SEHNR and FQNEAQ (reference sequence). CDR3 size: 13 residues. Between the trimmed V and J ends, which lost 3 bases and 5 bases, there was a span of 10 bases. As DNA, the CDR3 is TGTGCCAGCAGCTTTGGGAGTCGCGAGACCCAGTACTTC. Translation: CASSFGSRETQYF.

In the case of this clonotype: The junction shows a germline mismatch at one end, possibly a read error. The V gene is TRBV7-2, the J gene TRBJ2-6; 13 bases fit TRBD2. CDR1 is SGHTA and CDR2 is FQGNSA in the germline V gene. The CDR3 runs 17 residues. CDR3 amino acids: CASSLGLAGAGANVLTF. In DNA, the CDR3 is TGCGCCAGCAGCTTAGGACTAGCGGGAGCTGGGGCCAACGTCCTGACTTTC. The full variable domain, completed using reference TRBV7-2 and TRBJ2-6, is GAGVSQSPSNKVTEKGKDVELRCDPISGHTALYWYRQSLGQGLEFLIYFQGNSAPDKSGLPSDRFSAERTGGSVSTLTIQRTQQEDSAVYLCASSLGLAGAGANVLTFGAGSRLTVL.

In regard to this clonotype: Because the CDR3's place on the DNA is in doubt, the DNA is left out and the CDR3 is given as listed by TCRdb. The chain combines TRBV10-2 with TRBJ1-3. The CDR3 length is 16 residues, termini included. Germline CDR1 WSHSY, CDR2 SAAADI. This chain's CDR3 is CAICSASRVTGNTIYF.

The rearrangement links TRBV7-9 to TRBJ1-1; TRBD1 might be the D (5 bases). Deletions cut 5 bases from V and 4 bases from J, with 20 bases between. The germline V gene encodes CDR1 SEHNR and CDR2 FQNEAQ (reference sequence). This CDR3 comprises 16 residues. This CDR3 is CASSPGARLGSTEAFF. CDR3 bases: TGTGCCAGCAGCCCCGGGGCCAGGCTGGGGAGCACTGAAGCTTTCTTT. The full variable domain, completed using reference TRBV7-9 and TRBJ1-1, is DTGVSQNPRHKITKRGQNVTFRCDPISEHNRLYWYRQTLGQGPEFLTYFQNEAQLEKSRLLSDRFSAERPKGSFSTLEIQRTEQGDSAMYLCASSPGARLGSTEAFFGQGTRLTVV.